This T cell receptor (beta chain) was sequenced for a study of Ad26.COV2.S vaccination and SARS-CoV-2 variants. About the study: The vaccine Ad26.COV2.S was put into the muscle once, or twice with 56 days between.

Clones were read by immunoSEQ multiplex PCR, and TCRdb kept only the in-frame ones, dropping some. There are about 390,000 clones in the sample; 92% occur only once, and more than 1.5% lies in the top ten. The treatment here: some 20 received Ad26.COV2.S at low or high dose, single or two shots; about 5 received placebo; per-sample allocation not given. Day 63 after the first vaccine or placebo injection was the time point for sampling. Wuhan-strain SARS-CoV-2 spike was expressed by the Ad26 vector that made up the vaccine. V was shortened by 6 bases and J by 2 bases, with 19 bases between the two germline ends. The CDR3 has 16 amino acids. Germline CDR1 and CDR2: LNHDA and SQIVND (reference sequence).

Sequencing was performed on peripheral blood, taken in a trial of Ad26.COV2.S vaccine versus placebo. The rearrangement links TRBV19 to TRBJ1-1, with D uncertain. This sequence originates from a person between 18 and 65 years old who received the Ad26.COV2.S COVID-19 vaccine or a placebo. CDR3 region: CASRISQLGVNTEAFF. The CDR3 bases are TGTGCCAGTAGAATCAGCCAGCTCGGAGTAAACACTGAAGCTTTCTTT. Looking up the rest from reference TRBV19 and TRBJ1-1 gives the full variable domain: DGGITQSPKYLFRKEGQNVTLSCEQNLNHDAMYWYRQDPGQGLRLIYYSQIVNDFQKGDIAEGYSVSREKKESFPLTVTSAQKNPTAFYLCASRISQLGVNTEAFFGQGTRLTVV.